The 8 T cell receptor beta chains below were found in one sample sequenced in a study of T cell clonality in common variable immunodeficiency. The data were produced by immunoSEQ multiplex PCR, yet TCRdb's version contains in-frame clones alone and is incomplete. The repertoire has some 60,000 clones, none seen only once; the ten largest take around 1.6%. Sequencing input: peripheral blood mononuclear cells. These receptor sequences come from a person aged 18 to 75 in good health.

This clone was found many times. The read stops 3 residues short of the end of the CDR3; the missing end is completed from the germline J gene. V is TRBV9 and J is TRBJ2-2; D uncertain. Germline V lookup: CDR1 SGDLS, CDR2 YYNGEE. The CDR3 covers 13 residues. V was pared by 3 bases and J by 3 bases, with 6 bases between. CDR3 region: CASSAVDTGELFF. The DNA read from the CDR3 is TGTGCCAGCAGCGCAGTGGACACCGGGGAG.

Ten or more counts support this clone. From the germline J gene comes the end of the CDR3, since the read stops 3 residues before it. This chain links TRBV5-1 with TRBJ2-2; TRBD1 matches 9 bases. Losses at the gene ends were 4 bases for V and 6 bases for J; bases not matched to a gene: 4. Germline CDR1 SGHRS, CDR2 YFSETQ. The CDR3 sequence is 14 residues long. The CDR3 here is CASSTRDRAGELFF. Incomplete CDR3 DNA: TGCGCCAGCAGCACCCGGGACAGGGCCGGGGAG.

This clone showed up many times. The read ends 3 residues before the CDR3 terminus; that terminus is restored from the germline J gene. The sample has other DNA sequences that encode this CDR3 too. The chain couples TRBV20-1 to TRBJ1-3; D perhaps matches TRBD1 (5 bases). CDR1 is DFQATT, CDR2 SNEGSKA, per germline (reference sequence). V lost 2 bases and J lost 0, with 5 bases in between. The CDR3 is made up of 13 amino acids. CDR3 in amino acids: CSARRGSGNTIYF. CDR3 bases read: TGCAGTGCTAGAAGGGGCTCTGGAAACACC.

This clone was counted ten times or more. The read gets to within 3 residues of the CDR3 end, and the germline J gene fills in the rest. The chain recombines TRBV29-1 with TRBJ2-7; D is undetermined. The V end lost 2 bases, the J end lost 4 bases, and 15 bases lay between the germline ends. The CDR3 has 14 residues. The germline CDR1 and CDR2 sequences are SQVTM and ANQGSEA. This CDR3 is CSVELGPSYYEQYF. The sequenced part of the CDR3 DNA is TGCAGCGTTGAACTAGGCCCCTCCTATTACGAG.

This clone was picked up many times. The read stops 3 residues short of the end of the CDR3; the missing end is completed from the germline J gene. V is TRBV19 and J is TRBJ2-3; D possibly corresponds to TRBD2 (5 bases). The germline CDR1 and CDR2 sequences are LNHDA and SQIVND (reference sequence). The CDR3 has 15 residues. V lost 8 bases to trimming and J lost 7 bases, with 22 bases between them. CDR3 DNA (partial): TGTGCCAGTGGCGGAGCGGATGGGGAGTTGTATACG. Translating it yields CASGGADGELYT. The entire CDR3 reads CASGGADGELYTQYF. Combining the CDR3 with reference TRBV19 and TRBJ2-3 gives the whole variable domain DGGITQSPKYLFRKEGQNVTLSCEQNLNHDAMYWYRQDPGQGLRLIYYSQIVNDFQKGDIAEGYSVSREKKESFPLTVTSAQKNPTAFYLCASGGADGELYTQYFGPGTRLTVL.

There are many counts of this clone. The CDR3 end lies 3 residues beyond the end of the read and is filled in from the germline J gene. The chain has TRBV20-1 and TRBJ2-6; the D gene could be TRBD1 or TRBD2 (5 bases each). Trimming took 6 bases from V and 1 from J, leaving 10 bases between them. This CDR3 is built from 14 residues. Germline CDR1 and CDR2: DFQATT and SNEGSKA (reference sequence). CDR3 DNA (partial): TGCAGTGCCCGAGAGGGGTCTGGGGCCAACGTC. It encodes CSAREGSGANV. In full, the CDR3 reads CSAREGSGANVLTF.

At least ten counts were recorded for this clone. Coverage ceases 3 residues before the CDR3 finishes, and the germline J gene fills in the end. The chain links TRBV13 to TRBJ2-3, with 7 bases lining up with TRBD2. This CDR3 region has 17 residues. The ends lost 2 bases at V and 2 bases at J; junction bases unmatched: 10. CDR1 PRHDT and CDR2 FYEKMQ come from the germline V gene (reference sequence). This CDR3 reads CASSLTSSGFLTDTQYF. CDR3 bases read: TGTGCCAGCAGCTTAACTTCTAGCGGATTTCTCACAGATACG.

Remarks on this clone: From the germline J gene comes the end of the CDR3, since the read stops 3 residues before it. The chain links TRBV5-1 to TRBJ2-1; D remains ambiguous. V lost 2 bases and J lost 7, with 7 bases in between. This CDR3 comprises 12 residues. CDR1 and CDR2 (germline): SGHRS, YFSETQ. This CDR3 is CASSLQPNEQFF. Incomplete CDR3 DNA: TGCGCCAGCAGCTTACAACCGAATGAG.